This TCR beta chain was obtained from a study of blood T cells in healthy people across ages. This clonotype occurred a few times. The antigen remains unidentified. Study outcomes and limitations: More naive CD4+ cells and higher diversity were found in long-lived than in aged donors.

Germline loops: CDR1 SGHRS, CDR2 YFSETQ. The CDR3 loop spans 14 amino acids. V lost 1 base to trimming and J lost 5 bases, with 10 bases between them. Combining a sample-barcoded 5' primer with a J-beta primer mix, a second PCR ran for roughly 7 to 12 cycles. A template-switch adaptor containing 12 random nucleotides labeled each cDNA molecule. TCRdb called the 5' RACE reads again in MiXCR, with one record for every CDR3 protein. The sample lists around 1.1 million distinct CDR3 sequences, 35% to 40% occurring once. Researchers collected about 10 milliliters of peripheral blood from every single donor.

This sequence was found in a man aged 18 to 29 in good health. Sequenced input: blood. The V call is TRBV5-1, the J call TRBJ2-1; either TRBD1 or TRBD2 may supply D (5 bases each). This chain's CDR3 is CASSLLGDNNEQFF. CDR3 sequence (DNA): TGCGCCAGCAGCTTGTTGGGGGATAACAATGAGCAGTTCTTC.